The T cell receptor beta chain described here comes from a study of cytomegalovirus exposure and HLA in healthy donors. Germline CDR1 is LNHDA and CDR2 is SQIVND (reference sequence). There are 14 residues in the CDR3. V lost 6 bases to trimming and J lost 9 bases; unmatched junction nucleotides: 4. Healthy bone marrow donors made up the donors. PCR amplification relied on 60 Vbeta primers (plus 13 Jbeta primers). Per the authors' pipeline: In a later analysis, of around 85 million unique beta chains, 9 million to 11 million appeared in at least two donors. The assay was immunoSEQ multiplex PCR, and TCRdb's table has in-frame clones only and misses some. V, J and clone size are those of that table, while D and trimming were read from the DNA. The sample consists of over 150,000 clones, 80% of them appearing once.

The sequencing input was PBMCs. The clonotype originates from a man younger than 45 in good health and CMV-seropositive. This chain links TRBV19 with TRBJ2-1; 14 bases map to TRBD2. This CDR3 is CASSLGTSGGEQFF. CDR3 coding DNA: TGTGCCAGTAGCCTAGGGACTAGCGGGGGTGAGCAGTTCTTC.